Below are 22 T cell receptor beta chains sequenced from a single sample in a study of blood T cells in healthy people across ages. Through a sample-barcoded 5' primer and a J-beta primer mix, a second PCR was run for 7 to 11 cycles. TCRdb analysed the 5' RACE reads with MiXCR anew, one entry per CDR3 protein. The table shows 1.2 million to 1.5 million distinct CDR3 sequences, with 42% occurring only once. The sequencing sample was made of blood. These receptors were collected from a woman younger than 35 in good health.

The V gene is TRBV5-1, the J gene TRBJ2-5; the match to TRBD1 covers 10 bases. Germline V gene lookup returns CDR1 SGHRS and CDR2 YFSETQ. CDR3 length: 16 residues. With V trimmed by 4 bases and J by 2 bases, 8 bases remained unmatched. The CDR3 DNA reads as TGCGCCAGCAGCCTTCCCGGGACAGGGGATCAAGAGACCCAGTACTTC. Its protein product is CASSLPGTGDQETQYF.

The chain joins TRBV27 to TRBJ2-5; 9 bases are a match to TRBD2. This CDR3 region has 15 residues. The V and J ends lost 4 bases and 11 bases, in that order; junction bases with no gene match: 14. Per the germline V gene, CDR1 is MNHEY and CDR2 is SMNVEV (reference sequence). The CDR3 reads CASSSTTGLAGEQYF. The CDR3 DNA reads TGTGCCAGCAGTTCAACCACGGGACTAGCCGGAGAGCAGTACTTC.

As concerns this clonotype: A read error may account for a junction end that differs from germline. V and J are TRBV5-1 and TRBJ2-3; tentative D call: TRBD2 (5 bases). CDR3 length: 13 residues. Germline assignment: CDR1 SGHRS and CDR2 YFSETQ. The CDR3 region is CAGSIGARDTQSF. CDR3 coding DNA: TGCGCCGGCAGTATCGGCGCCCGGGATACGCAGTCTTTT.

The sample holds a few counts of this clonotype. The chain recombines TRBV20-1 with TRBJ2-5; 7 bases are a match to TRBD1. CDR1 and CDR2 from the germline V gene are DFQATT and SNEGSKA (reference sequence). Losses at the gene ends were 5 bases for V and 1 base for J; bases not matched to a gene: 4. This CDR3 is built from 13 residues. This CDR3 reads CSASDRAQETQYF. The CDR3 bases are TGCAGTGCTTCCGACAGGGCCCAAGAGACCCAGTACTTC.

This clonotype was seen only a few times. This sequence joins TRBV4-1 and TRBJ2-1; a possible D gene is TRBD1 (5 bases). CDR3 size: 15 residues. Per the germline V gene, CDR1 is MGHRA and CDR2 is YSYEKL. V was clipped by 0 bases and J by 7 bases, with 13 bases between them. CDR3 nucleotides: TGCGCCAGCAGCCAAGATCCGGACACTGTAAATGAGCAGTTCTTC. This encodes CASSQDPDTVNEQFF.

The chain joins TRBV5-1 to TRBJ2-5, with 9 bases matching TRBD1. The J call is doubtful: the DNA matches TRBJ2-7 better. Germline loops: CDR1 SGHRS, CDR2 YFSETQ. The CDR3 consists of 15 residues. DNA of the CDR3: TGCGCCAGCAGCTCCTTAGGACAGGGGCCCTACGAGCAGTACTTC. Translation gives CASSSLGQGPYEQYF.

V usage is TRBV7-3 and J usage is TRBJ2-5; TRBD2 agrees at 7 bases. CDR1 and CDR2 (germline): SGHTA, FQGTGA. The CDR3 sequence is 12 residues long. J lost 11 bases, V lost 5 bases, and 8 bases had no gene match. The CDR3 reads CASSSGTHEQYF. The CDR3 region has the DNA TGTGCCAGCAGCAGCGGGACTCATGAGCAGTACTTC. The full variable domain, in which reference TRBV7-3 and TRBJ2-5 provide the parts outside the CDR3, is GAGVSQTPSNKVTEKGKYVELRCDPISGHTALYWYRQSLGQGPEFLIYFQGTGAADDSGLPNDRFFAVRPEGSVSTLKIQRTERGDSAVYLCASSSGTHEQYFGPGTRLLVL.

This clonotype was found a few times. In nucleotides, the CDR3 is TGTGCCAGCAGCTTTAGGACAGGGGGGAACACCGGGGAGCTGTTTTTT. It specifies CASSFRTGGNTGELFF. This chain connects TRBV9 to TRBJ2-2; 10 bases are a match to TRBD1. The CDR3 runs to 16 residues. Germline V lookup: CDR1 SGDLS, CDR2 YYNGEE. J was trimmed by 1 base and V by 4 bases; bases with no gene match: 4.

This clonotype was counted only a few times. CDR3 nucleotides: TGTGCCAGCAGCGTAGGTAGCGGGAGCTTGAATGAGCAGTTCTTC. Protein product: CASSVGSGSLNEQFF. The chain has TRBV9 and TRBJ2-1; 9 nucleotides match TRBD2. The ends lost 0 bases at V and 7 bases at J; junction bases unmatched: 5. This CDR3 has 15 residues. Germline V lookup: CDR1 SGDLS, CDR2 YYNGEE.

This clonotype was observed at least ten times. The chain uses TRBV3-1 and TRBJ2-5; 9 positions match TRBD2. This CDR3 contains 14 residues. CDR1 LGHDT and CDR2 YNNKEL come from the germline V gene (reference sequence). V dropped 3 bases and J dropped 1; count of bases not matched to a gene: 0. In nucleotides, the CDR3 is TGTGCCAGCAGCCAGACTAGCGGCCAAGAGACCCAGTACTTC. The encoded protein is CASSQTSGQETQYF.

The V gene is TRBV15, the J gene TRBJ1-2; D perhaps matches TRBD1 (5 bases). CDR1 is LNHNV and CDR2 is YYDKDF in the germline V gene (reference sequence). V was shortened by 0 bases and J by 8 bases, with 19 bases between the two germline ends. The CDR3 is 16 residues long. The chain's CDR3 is CATSRDLGQGSGGYTF. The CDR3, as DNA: TGTGCCACCAGCAGAGATCTGGGCCAGGGATCGGGGGGCTACACCTTC.

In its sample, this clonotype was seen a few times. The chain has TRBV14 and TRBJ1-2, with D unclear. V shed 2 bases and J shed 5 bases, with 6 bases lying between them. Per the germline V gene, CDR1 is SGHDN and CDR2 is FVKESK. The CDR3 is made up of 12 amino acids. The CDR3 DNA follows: TGTGCCAGCAGCCAACAGGAGTATGGCTACACCTTC. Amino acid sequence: CASSQQEYGYTF.

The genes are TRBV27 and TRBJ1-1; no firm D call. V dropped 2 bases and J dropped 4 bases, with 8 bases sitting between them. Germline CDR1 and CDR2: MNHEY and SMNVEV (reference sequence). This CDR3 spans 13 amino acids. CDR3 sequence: CASSLGFGTEAFF. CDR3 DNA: TGTGCCAGCAGTTTAGGTTTCGGCACTGAAGCTTTCTTT.

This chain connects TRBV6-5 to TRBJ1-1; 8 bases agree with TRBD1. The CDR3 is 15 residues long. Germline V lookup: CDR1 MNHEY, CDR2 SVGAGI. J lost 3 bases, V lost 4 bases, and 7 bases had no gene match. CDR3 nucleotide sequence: TGTGCCAGCAGTTCTGCAGGGGGCTGGGACACTGAAGCTTTCTTT. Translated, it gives CASSSAGGWDTEAFF.

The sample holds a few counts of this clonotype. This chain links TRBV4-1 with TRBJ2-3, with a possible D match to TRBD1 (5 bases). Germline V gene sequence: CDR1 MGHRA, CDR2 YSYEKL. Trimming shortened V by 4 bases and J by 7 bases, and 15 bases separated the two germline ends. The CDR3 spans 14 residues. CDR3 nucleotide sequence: TGCGCCAGCAGCCCATACTCTCAGGGATATACGCAGTATTTT. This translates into CASSPYSQGYTQYF.

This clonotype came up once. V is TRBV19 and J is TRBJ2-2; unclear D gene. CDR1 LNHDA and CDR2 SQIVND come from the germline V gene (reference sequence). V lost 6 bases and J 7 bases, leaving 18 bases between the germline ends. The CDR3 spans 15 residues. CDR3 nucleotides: TGTGCCAGTAGCCGAGTTCGAGAGTACAACGGGGAGCTGTTTTTT. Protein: CASSRVREYNGELFF.

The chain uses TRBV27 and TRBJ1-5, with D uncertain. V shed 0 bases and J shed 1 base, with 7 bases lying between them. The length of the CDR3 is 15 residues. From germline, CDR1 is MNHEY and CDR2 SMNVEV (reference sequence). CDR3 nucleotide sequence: TGTGCCAGCAGTTTATCGAATAGAAGCAATCAGCCCCAGCATTTT. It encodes CASSLSNRSNQPQHF.

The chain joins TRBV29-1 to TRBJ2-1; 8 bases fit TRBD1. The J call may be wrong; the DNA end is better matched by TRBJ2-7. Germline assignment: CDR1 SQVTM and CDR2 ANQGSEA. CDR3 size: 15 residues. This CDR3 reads CSVEGTGLSYNEQYF. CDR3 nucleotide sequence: TGCAGCGTTGAAGGGACAGGGTTATCCTACAATGAGCAGTACTTC.

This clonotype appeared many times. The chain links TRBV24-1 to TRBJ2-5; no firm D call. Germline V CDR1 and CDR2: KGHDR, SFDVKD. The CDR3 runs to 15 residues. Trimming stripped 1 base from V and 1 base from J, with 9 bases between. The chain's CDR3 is CATSDFLTAQETQYF. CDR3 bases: TGTGCCACCAGTGATTTTTTGACCGCCCAAGAGACCCAGTACTTC.

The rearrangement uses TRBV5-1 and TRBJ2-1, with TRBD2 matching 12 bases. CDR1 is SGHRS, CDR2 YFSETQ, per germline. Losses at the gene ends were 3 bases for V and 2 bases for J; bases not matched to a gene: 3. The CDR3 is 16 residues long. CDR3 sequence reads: CASSSTSGGTYNEQFF. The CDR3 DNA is TGCGCCAGCAGCTCGACTAGCGGGGGAACCTACAATGAGCAGTTCTTC.

The CDR3: CASSASSEGNTQYF. As DNA, the CDR3 is TGTGCCAGCAGCGCCTCCAGCGAGGGGAATACGCAGTATTTT. This chain connects TRBV3-1 to TRBJ2-3, with D tentatively TRBD1 or TRBD2 (5 bases each). The CDR3 has 14 amino acids. The V and J ends lost 5 bases and 7 bases respectively, with 16 bases between them. Germline CDR1 reads LGHDT; CDR2 reads YNNKEL (reference sequence).

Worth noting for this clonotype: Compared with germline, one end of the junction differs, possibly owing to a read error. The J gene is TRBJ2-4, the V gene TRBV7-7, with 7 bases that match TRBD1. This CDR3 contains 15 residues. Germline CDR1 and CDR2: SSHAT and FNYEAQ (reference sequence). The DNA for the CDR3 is TGTGCTAGCAGCTCTGGGACAGCGGCCTACAATGAGCAGTACTTC. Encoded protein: CASSSGTAAYNEQYF. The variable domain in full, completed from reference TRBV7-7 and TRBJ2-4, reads GAGVSQSPRYKVTKRGQDVTLRCDPISSHATLYWYQQALGQGPEFLTYFNYEAQPDKSGLPSDRFSAERPEGSISTLTIQRTEQRDSAMYRCASSSGTAAYNEQYFGAGTRLSVL.